These T cell receptor beta chains were read from a single sample in a study of neurological immune-mediated disorders. TCRdb re-called the 5' RACE reads through MiXCR, storing one row per CDR3 protein. The table includes about 92,000 distinct CDR3 sequences, 3.5% detected once. Sequenced: PBMCs. The source is a woman between 50 and 59 years old with multiple sclerosis. CDR3s include the opening cysteine and the closing phenylalanine or tryptophan. The D gene is left open where the match is weak. Part of the rows lack a size; the others show once, few, many or a class for expanded clones.

j_gene: TRBJ2-2; d_gene: NA; abundance: many; v_gene: TRBV11-1; CDR3nt: TGTGCCAGCAGCTTATGGGGGGGCGGGGAGAACACCGGGGAGCTGTTTTTT; CDR3aa: CASSLWGGGENTGELFF
j_gene: TRBJ2-3; d_gene: TRBD2; abundance: many; v_gene: TRBV5-1; CDR3nt: TGCGCCAGCAGCCGGCAGCGGGACACAGATACGCAGTATTTT; CDR3aa: CASSRQRDTDTQYF
j_gene: TRBJ2-5; d_gene: TRBD2; abundance: many; v_gene: TRBV7-7; CDR3nt: TGTGCTAGCAGTAAAGGGACTAAAGAGACCCAGTACTTC; CDR3aa: CASSKGTKETQYF
j_gene: TRBJ2-1; d_gene: TRBD2; abundance: many; v_gene: TRBV20-1; CDR3nt: TGCAGTGCTAGTACTAGCGGGGACAATGAGCAGTTCTTC; CDR3aa: CSASTSGDNEQFF
j_gene: TRBJ2-3; d_gene: TRBD2; abundance: NA; v_gene: TRBV7-2; CDR3nt: TGTGCCAGCAGTTTCAGCGGGGGGGAGCCTGATACGCAGTATTTT; CDR3aa: CASSFSGGEPDTQYF
j_gene: TRBJ1-6; d_gene: NA; abundance: few; v_gene: TRBV20-1; CDR3nt: TGCAGCCTCACGCCGGGACCCCCGGGGGTAGGTTCACCCCTCCACTTT; CDR3aa: CSLTPGPPGVGSPLHF
j_gene: TRBJ1-1; d_gene: NA; abundance: many; v_gene: TRBV7-8; CDR3nt: TGTGCCAGCAGCTTACACAAGATGAACACTGAAGCTTTCTTT; CDR3aa: CASSLHKMNTEAFF
j_gene: TRBJ2-3; d_gene: TRBD2; abundance: many; v_gene: TRBV20-1; CDR3nt: TGCAGTGCTCCCATGGGGGGGGCAGATACGCAGTATTTT; CDR3aa: CSAPMGGADTQYF
j_gene: TRBJ1-5; d_gene: NA; abundance: many; v_gene: TRBV6-1; CDR3nt: TGTGCCAGCAGTGAAGTAGGACTCCTGTCCCAGCATTTT; CDR3aa: CASSEVGLLSQHF
j_gene: TRBJ1-1; d_gene: NA; abundance: many; v_gene: TRBV7-9; CDR3nt: TGTGCCAGCAGCGGAAACCGGGACTCGTTACCTGAAGCTTTCTTT; CDR3aa: CASSGNRDSLPEAFF
j_gene: TRBJ1-5; d_gene: NA; abundance: many; v_gene: TRBV20-1; CDR3nt: TGCAGTGCTAAGGGACCGGAGGGGGGGTTTCAGCCCCAGCATTTT; CDR3aa: CSAKGPEGGFQPQHF
j_gene: TRBJ1-2; d_gene: TRBD1; abundance: many; v_gene: TRBV7-2; CDR3nt: TGTGCCAGCAGTTTTTCTCCGGGGGGGACAGACGCTAACTATGGCTACACCTTC; CDR3aa: CASSFSPGGTDANYGYTF
j_gene: TRBJ2-3; d_gene: NA; abundance: NA; v_gene: TRBV3-1; CDR3nt: TGTGCCAGCAGCCATGATGGGGCAGATACGCAGTATTTT; CDR3aa: CASSHDGADTQYF
j_gene: TRBJ2-3; d_gene: NA; abundance: many; v_gene: TRBV20-1; CDR3nt: TGCAGTGCTAGACCCAGGGTTTCGGGGGGCACAGATACGCAGTATTTT; CDR3aa: CSARPRVSGGTDTQYF
j_gene: TRBJ1-1; d_gene: TRBD1; abundance: many; v_gene: TRBV20-1; CDR3nt: TGCAGTGCTCCCGGGACAGGGGGCACTGAAGCTTTCTTT; CDR3aa: CSAPGTGGTEAFF
j_gene: TRBJ1-2; d_gene: NA; abundance: many; v_gene: TRBV9; CDR3nt: TGTGCCAGCAGCGTAGAACAACGGCCCCACTATGGCTACACCTTC; CDR3aa: CASSVEQRPHYGYTF